This T cell receptor beta chain comes out of a study of regulatory dendritic cells for organ transplantation. General observations from the study: Memory T cells were less diverse than naive, with memory CD8+ most oligoclonal.

Sorted subsets were CFSE-labeled and cultured less than 6 days with allogeneic dendritic cells. CD4+ or CD8+ T cells were sorted as naive CD45RA+ or memory CD45RO+. Trimming took 2 bases from V and 8 from J; bases not matched to a gene: 6. In germline, CDR1 is LGHNT, CDR2 FRNRAP. This CDR3 contains 14 residues. The repertoire was sequenced with immunoSEQ multiplex PCR; TCRdb's copy has only in-frame clones and lacks some. The repertoire holds approximately 11,000 clones, with about three fifths as singletons. This clone was seen a handful of times. Its antigen is still unknown. The sequencing input was naive CD4+ T cells from blood cultured with dendritic cells. Subset defined: CD45RA+ naive T cells. J is TRBJ2-3 and V is TRBV12-5; 8 positions agree with TRBD2. The TCR was taken from a human donor in good health. The CDR3 coding sequence is TGTGCTAGTGGTTTGAGCGGGGGTACGGTTACGCAGTATTTT. It translates to CASGLSGGTVTQYF.